The rows below give T cell receptor beta chains drawn from one sample of a study of shared clonotypes between healthy human individuals. Using immunoSEQ multiplex PCR, the repertoire was profiled, and TCRdb retains in-frame clones only, with some absent. The table shows a few hundred thousand clones, with less than 75% occurring only once. The sequenced sample was memory CD4+ T cells sorted from blood. The receptor set was obtained from a man aged 30-40 years in good health. CDR3s include the opening cysteine and the closing phenylalanine or tryptophan.

13	TRBV19	TRBJ1-2	CATTGQAIYGYTF
15	TRBV27	TRBJ2-3	CASSFLAGRTDTQYF
11	TRBV28	TRBJ1-2	CASWGNYGYTF
15	TRBV28	TRBJ1-2	CASTGTGGSNYGYTF
14	TRBV5-4	TRBJ2-5	CASSSGSFLETQYF
15	TRBV5-4	TRBJ2-7	CASSYRGHLRNEQYF
13	TRBV6-1	TRBJ1-5	CASSEGTNQPQHF
17	TRBV6-4	TRBJ1-5	CASSDGTPTGSGAPQHF
13	TRBV28	TRBJ2-3	CASSLPGALAQYF
17	TRBV7-6	TRBJ2-7	CASSPLRAGGLAYEQYF
17	TRBV7-7	TRBJ2-5	CASSLRLAGANQETQYF
14	TRBV7-2	TRBJ2-1	CASSLGGGDNEQFF
16	TRBV5-1	TRBJ2-1	CASSLVGTSGRDEQFF
13	TRBV28	TRBJ2-1	CATLGGAYNEQFF
14	TRBV2	TRBJ1-5	CASNPGTEYEPQHF
17	TRBV28	TRBJ2-2	CASSPPGGTGLGRELFF
16	TRBV6-5	TRBJ2-1	CASSYITGTGANEQFF
13	TRBV6-5	TRBJ1-1	CASKLQQNTEAFF
16	TRBV1	TRBJ1-3	CTSSQGTSDSGNTIYF
15	TRBV28	TRBJ2-7	CASSLLGPTAYEQYF
16	TRBV9	TRBJ2-2	CASSVAGLKGTGELFF
14	TRBV5-1	TRBJ1-2	CASSLAREVGGYTF
12	TRBV9	TRBJ2-1	CASSVSRNEQFF
11	TRBV20-1	TRBJ2-7	CSARGGYEQYF
15	TRBV6-1	TRBJ2-4	CASSLGIPPKNIQYF
14	TRBV5-1	TRBJ2-2	CASSLDPNTGELFF
15	TRBV9	TRBJ1-3	CASSVGGYSGNTIYF
13	TRBV5-6	TRBJ1-5	CASSFWPNQPQHF
14	TRBV27	TRBJ2-7	CATGVAGNSYEQYF
15	TRBV7-8	TRBJ1-5	CASSLTRGKDQPQHF
14	TRBV2	TRBJ1-1	CASSERQGGTEAFF
13	TRBV7-9	TRBJ2-1	CASSFIQGHEQFF
16	TRBV2	TRBJ2-1	CASSESGRAPPNEQFF
11	TRBV5-6	TRBJ2-7	CASSFYGEQYF
16	TRBV7-7	TRBJ2-1	CASSSTGGGSYNEQFF
15	TRBV6-1	TRBJ1-5	CASKVGGHSNQPQHF
15	TRBV2	TRBJ2-3	CASIRRAPSEDTQYF
14	TRBV2	TRBJ2-7	CASTYTFLSYEQYF
15	TRBV27	TRBJ2-1	CASSLPAGTHNEQFF
12	TRBV14	TRBJ2-3	CASSQDSDTQYF
14	TRBV5-4	TRBJ2-2	CASRDSGGAGELFF
16	TRBV7-3	TRBJ2-2	CASSSQPGQVTGELFF
13	TRBV2	TRBJ1-5	CAIQRGSNQPQHF
14	TRBV5-1	TRBJ2-7	CASSLERSSYEQYF
14	TRBV11-2	TRBJ2-2	CASSSTVNTGELFF
18	TRBV19	TRBJ1-5	CASSIDRVTAYGNQPQHF